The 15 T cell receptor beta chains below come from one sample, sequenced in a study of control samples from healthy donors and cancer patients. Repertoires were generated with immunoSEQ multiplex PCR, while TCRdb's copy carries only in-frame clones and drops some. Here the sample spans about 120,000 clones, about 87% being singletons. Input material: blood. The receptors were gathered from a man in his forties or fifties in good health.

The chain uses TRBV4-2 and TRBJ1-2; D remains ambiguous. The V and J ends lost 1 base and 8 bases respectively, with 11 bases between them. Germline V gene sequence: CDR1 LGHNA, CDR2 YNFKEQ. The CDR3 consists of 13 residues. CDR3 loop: CASSQGSEAGYTF. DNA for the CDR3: TGTGCCAGCAGCCAAGGGTCAGAGGCGGGCTACACCTTC.

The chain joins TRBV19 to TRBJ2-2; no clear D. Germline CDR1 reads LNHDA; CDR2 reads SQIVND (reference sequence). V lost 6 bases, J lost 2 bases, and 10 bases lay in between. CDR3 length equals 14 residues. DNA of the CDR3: TGTGCCAGTAGAAGAACTCTAAACACCGGGGAGCTGTTTTTT. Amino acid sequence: CASRRTLNTGELFF.

Here the CDR3 DNA reads TGTGCCAGCAGCTCACGGCAGGGGGTTCGGACCGGGGAGCTGTTTTTT. Its translation is CASSSRQGVRTGELFF. The V and J genes are TRBV11-2 and TRBJ2-2; 7 positions agree with TRBD1. V was clipped by 4 bases and J by 5 bases; unmatched bases: 10. The CDR3 loop spans 16 amino acids. Germline V gene lookup returns CDR1 SGHAT and CDR2 FQNNGV.

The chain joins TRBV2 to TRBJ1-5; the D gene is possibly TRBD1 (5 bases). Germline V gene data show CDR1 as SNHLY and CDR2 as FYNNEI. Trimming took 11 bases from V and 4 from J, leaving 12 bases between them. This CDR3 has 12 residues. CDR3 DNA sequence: TGTGCCTCCAGGGTTGATAATCAGCCCCAGCATTTT. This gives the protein CASRVDNQPQHF.

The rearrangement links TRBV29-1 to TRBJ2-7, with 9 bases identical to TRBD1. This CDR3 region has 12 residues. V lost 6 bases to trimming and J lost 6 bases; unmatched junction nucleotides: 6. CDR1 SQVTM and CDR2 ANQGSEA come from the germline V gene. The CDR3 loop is CSVTGGISEQYF. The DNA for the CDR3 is TGCAGCGTGACAGGGGGGATCTCCGAGCAGTACTTC.

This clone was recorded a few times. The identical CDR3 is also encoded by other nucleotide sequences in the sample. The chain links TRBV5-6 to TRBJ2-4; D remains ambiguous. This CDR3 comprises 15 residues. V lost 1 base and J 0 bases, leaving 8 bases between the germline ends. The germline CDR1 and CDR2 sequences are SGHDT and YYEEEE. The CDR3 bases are TGTGCCAGCAGCTTGAGGGCGCTAGCCAAAAACATTCAGTACTTC. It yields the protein CASSLRALAKNIQYF. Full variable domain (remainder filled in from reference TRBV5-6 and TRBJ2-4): DAGVTQSPTHLIKTRGQQVTLRCSPKSGHDTVSWYQQALGQGPQFIFQYYEEEERQRGNFPDRFSGHQFPNYSSELNVNALLLGDSALYLCASSLRALAKNIQYFGAGTRLSVL.

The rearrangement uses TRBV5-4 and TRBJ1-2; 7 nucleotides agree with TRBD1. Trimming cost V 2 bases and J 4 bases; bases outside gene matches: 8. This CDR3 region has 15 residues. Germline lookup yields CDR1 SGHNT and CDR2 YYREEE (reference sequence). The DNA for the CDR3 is TGTGCCAGCAGCTTCAAACCGGGACAGATCTATGGCTACACCTTC. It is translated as CASSFKPGQIYGYTF. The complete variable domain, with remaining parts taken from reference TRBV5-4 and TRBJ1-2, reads ETGVTQSPTHLIKTRGQQVTLRCSSQSGHNTVSWYQQALGQGPQFIFQYYREEENGRGNFPPRFSGLQFPNYSSELNVNALELDDSALYLCASSFKPGQIYGYTFGSGTRLTVV.

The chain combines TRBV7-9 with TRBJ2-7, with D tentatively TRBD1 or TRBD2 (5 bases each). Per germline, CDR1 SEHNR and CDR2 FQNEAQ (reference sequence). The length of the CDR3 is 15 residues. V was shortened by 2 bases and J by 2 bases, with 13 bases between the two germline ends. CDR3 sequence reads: CASSLRGSGPYEQYF. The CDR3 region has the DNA TGTGCCAGCAGCTTACGGGGCTCAGGCCCCTACGAGCAGTACTTC.

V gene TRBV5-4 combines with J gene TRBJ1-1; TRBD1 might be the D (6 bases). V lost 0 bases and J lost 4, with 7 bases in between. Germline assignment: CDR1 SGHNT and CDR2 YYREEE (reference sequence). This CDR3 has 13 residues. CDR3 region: CASSLGGPTEAFF. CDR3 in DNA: TGTGCCAGCAGCTTGGGGGGGCCCACTGAAGCTTTCTTT.

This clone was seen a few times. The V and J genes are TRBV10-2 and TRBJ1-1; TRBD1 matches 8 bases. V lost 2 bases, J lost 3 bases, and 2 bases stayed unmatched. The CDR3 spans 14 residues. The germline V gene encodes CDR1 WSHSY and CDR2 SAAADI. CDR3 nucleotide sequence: TGCGCCAGCAGTGAGAACAGGGGGGACACTGAAGCTTTCTTT. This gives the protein CASSENRGDTEAFF.

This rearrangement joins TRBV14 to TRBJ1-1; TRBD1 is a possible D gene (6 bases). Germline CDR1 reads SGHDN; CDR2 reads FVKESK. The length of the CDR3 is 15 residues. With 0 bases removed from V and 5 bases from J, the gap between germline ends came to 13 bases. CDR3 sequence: CASSQDGRGGTEAFF. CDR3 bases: TGTGCCAGCAGCCAAGATGGCAGGGGAGGGACTGAAGCTTTCTTT. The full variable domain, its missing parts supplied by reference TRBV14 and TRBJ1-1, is EAGVTQFPSHSVIEKGQTVTLRCDPISGHDNLYWYRRVMGKEIKFLLHFVKESKQDESGMPNNRFLAERTGGTYSTLKVQPAELEDSGVYFCASSQDGRGGTEAFFGQGTRLTVV.

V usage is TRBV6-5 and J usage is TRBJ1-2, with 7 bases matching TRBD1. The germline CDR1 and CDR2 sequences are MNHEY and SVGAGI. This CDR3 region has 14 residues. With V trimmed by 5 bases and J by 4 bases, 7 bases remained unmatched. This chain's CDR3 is CASSPTGEGYGYTF. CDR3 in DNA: TGTGCCAGCAGTCCCACAGGGGAAGGCTATGGCTACACCTTC.

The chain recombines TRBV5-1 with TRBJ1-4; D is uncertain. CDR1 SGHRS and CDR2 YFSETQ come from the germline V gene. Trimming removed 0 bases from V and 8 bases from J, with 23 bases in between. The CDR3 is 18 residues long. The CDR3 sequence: CASSLDPPGGVIGEKLFF. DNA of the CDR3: TGCGCCAGCAGCTTGGACCCGCCAGGCGGGGTGATCGGGGAAAAACTGTTTTTT.

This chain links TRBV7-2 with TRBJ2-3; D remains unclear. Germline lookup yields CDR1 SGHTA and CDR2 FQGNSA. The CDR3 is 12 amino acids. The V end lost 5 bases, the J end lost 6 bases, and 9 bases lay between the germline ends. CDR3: CASSTFSDTQYF. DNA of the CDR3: TGTGCCAGCAGCACGTTTTCCGATACGCAGTATTTT.

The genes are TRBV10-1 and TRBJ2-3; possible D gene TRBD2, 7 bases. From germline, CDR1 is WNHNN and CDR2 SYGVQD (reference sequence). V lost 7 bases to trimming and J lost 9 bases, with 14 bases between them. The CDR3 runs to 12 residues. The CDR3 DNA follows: TGCGCCAGCACCGGAGGGGGGGGGACGCAGTATTTT. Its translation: CASTGGGGTQYF.